This T cell receptor beta chain derives from a study of technical replicates of blood from several donors. The CDR3 contains 16 residues. The J segment lost 0 bases and the V segment lost 6 bases, leaving 8 bases of the junction unmatched. Germline lookup yields CDR1 LNHDA and CDR2 SQIVND (reference sequence). Some clones are missing from TCRdb's copy, which holds only in-frame ones; the method was immunoSEQ multiplex PCR. The sample contains some 80,000 clones, 95% to 98% of which appear only once. The sample was T cells isolated from PBMCs. The V call is TRBV19, the J call TRBJ2-1, with 7 bases fitting TRBD2. The sequence derives from a human donor in good health. The CDR3 reads CASSNLAVSSYNEQFF. DNA of the CDR3: TGTGCCAGTAGCAACCTAGCGGTGAGCTCCTACAATGAGCAGTTCTTC.